This T cell receptor (beta chain) was found in a study of T cell changes during pregnancy in multiple sclerosis. Generated by immunoSEQ multiplex PCR, the TCRdb table keeps only in-frame clones and is missing some. The data show about 46,000 clones, 75% to 95% seen once. The TCR originated in a female donor with multiple sclerosis, enrolled in a pregnancy study. This material consisted of CD8+ T cells from peripheral blood mononuclear cells, taken after pregnancy.

Here the CDR3 reads CASSMGGILYEQYF. CDR3 in DNA: TGTGCCAGTAGTATGGGAGGGATCCTCTACGAGCAGTACTTC. J is TRBJ2-7 and V is TRBV19, with TRBD2 identical over 7 bases. J lost 3 bases, V lost 3 bases, and 5 bases had no gene match. The germline gives CDR1 LNHDA, CDR2 SQIVND (reference sequence). The CDR3 contains 14 residues.